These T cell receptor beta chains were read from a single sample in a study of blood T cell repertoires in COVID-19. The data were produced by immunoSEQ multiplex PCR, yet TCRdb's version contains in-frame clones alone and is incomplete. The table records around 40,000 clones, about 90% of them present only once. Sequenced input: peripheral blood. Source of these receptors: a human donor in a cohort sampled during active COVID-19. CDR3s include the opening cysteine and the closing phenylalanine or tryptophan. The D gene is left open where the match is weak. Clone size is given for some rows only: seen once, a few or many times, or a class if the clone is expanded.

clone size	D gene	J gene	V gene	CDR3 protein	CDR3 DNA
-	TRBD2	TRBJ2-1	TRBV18	CASSPVAGAYNEQFF	TGTGCCAGCTCACCAGTAGCGGGAGCCTACAATGAGCAGTTCTTC
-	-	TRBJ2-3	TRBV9	CASCKGGTDTQYF	TGTGCCAGCTGCAAAGGGGGCACAGATACGCAGTATTTT
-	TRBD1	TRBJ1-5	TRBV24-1	CATSDAYGTDSNQPQHF	TGTGCCACCAGTGATGCATACGGGACAGATAGCAATCAGCCCCAGCATTTT
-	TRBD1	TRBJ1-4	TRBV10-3	CAISSGTGNEKLFF	TGTGCCATCAGCTCCGGGACAGGGAATGAAAAACTGTTTTTT
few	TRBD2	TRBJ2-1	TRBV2	CASNLGGGYNEQFF	TGTGCCAGCAACTTAGGCGGGGGGTACAATGAGCAGTTCTTC
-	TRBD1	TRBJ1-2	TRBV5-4	CASSPWTGQGYTF	TGTGCCAGCAGCCCATGGACAGGACAAGGCTACACCTTC
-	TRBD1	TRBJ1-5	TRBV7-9	CASSSGQVVNQPQHF	TGTGCCAGCAGCTCGGGACAGGTAGTAAATCAGCCCCAGCATTTT
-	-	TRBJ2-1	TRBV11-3	CASSLGRSSYNEQFF	TGTGCCAGCAGCTTAGGCAGAAGCTCCTACAATGAGCAGTTCTTC
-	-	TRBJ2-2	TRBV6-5	CASSYWTATGELFF	TGTGCCAGCAGTTACTGGACAGCCACCGGGGAGCTGTTTTTT
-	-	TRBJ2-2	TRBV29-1	CSTEHAYTGELFF	TGCAGCACTGAGCACGCCTACACCGGGGAGCTGTTTTTT
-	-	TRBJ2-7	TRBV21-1	CASSKIKGQGTYEQYF	TGTGCCAGCAGCAAAATTAAAGGACAGGGAACCTACGAGCAGTACTTC
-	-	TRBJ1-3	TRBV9	CASSVGSLGNTIYF	TGTGCCAGCAGCGTAGGCTCACTCGGAAACACCATATATTTT
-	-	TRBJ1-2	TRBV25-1	CASSEREDYGYTF	TGTGCCAGCAGTGAAAGAGAGGACTATGGCTACACCTTC
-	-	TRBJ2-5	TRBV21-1	CASRGGEETQYF	TGTGCCAGCAGAGGGGGCGAAGAGACCCAGTACTTC
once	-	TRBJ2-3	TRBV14	CASSQDLLSDTQYF	TGTGCCAGCAGCCAAGATCTACTCTCAGATACGCAGTATTTT
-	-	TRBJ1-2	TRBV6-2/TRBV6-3	CASSYIPQSGGGYTF	TGTGCCAGCAGTTATATCCCGCAGTCGGGAGGTGGCTACACCTTC
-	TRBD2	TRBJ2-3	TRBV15	CATGLAGHSSTDTQYF	TGTGCCACCGGGCTAGCGGGGCACTCTAGCACAGATACGCAGTATTTT
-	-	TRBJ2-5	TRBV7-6	CASSFREWQETQYF	TGTGCCAGCAGCTTCCGGGAGTGGCAAGAGACCCAGTACTTC
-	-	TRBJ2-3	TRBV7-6	CASSLALSSSGGTQYF	TGTGCCAGCAGCTTAGCGTTGTCTAGCAGCGGCGGTACGCAGTATTTT
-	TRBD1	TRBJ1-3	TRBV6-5	CASKRQGTGNTIYF	TGTGCCAGCAAGAGACAGGGGACTGGAAACACCATATATTTT
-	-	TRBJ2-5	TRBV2	CASRLELRETQYF	TGTGCCAGCCGGCTAGAGCTACGAGAGACCCAGTACTTC
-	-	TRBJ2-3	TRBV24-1	CATSAGGTATDTQYF	TGTGCCACCAGTGCCGGGGGAACGGCGACAGATACGCAGTATTTT
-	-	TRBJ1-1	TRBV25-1	CASSEFKGSNTEAFF	TGTGCCAGCAGTGAATTCAAGGGGTCGAACACTGAAGCTTTCTTT
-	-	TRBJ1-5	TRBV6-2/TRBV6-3	CASSYSSEQQPQHF	TGTGCCAGCAGTTACTCTTCCGAACAGCAGCCCCAGCATTTT
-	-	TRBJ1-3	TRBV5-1	CASSSGGHSGNTIYF	TGCGCCAGCAGCTCTGGGGGCCACTCTGGAAACACCATATATTTT
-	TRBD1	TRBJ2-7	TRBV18	CASSPGTGGYYEQYF	TGTGCCAGCTCACCCGGGACAGGGGGTTACTACGAGCAGTACTTC
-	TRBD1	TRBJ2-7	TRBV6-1	CASSEAGGLGEQYF	TGTGCCAGCAGTGAAGCAGGGGGCTTGGGCGAGCAGTACTTC
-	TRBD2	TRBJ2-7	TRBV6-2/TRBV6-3	CASSSSGGLSGEQYF	TGTGCCAGCAGTTCTAGCGGGGGGCTCTCGGGCGAGCAGTACTTC
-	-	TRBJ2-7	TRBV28	CASSLSVRSNYEQYF	TGTGCCAGCAGTTTGTCAGTCCGGAGTAACTACGAGCAGTACTTC
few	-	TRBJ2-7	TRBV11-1	CASSLLGRPYEQYF	TGTGCCAGCAGCCTACTAGGGAGGCCCTACGAGCAGTACTTC
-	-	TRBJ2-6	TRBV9	CASSSSMANVLTF	TGTGCCAGCAGTAGTTCTATGGCCAACGTCCTGACTTTC
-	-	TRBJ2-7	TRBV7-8	CASSLAGGGYEQYF	TGTGCCAGCAGCTTAGCGGGAGGGGGCTACGAGCAGTACTTC
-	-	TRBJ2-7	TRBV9	CASSPGQRSYEQYF	TGTGCCAGCAGCCCCGGACAGCGGTCCTACGAGCAGTACTTC
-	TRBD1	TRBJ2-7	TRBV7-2	CASSPRTGRTYEQYF	TGTGCCAGCAGCCCCCGGACAGGGAGAACCTACGAGCAGTACTTC
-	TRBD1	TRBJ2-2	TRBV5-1	CATGTGGDTGELFF	TGCGCCACCGGGACAGGGGGCGACACCGGGGAGCTGTTTTTT
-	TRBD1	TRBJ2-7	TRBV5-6	CASSSGQGGSYEQYF	TGTGCCAGCAGCTCGGGACAGGGAGGGTCCTACGAGCAGTACTTC